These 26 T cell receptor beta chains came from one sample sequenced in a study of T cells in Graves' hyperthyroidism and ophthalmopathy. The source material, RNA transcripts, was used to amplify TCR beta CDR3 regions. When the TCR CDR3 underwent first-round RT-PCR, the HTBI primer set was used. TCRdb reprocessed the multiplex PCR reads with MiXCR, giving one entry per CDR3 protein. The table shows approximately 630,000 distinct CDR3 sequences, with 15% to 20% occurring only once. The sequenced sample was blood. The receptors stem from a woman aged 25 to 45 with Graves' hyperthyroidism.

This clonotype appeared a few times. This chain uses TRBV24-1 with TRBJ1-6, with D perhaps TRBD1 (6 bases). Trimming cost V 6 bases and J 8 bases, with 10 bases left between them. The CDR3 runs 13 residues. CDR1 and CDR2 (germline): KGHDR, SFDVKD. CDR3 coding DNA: TGTGCCACCAGTTTAGGGGGGGATTCACCCCTCCACTTT. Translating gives CATSLGGDSPLHF.

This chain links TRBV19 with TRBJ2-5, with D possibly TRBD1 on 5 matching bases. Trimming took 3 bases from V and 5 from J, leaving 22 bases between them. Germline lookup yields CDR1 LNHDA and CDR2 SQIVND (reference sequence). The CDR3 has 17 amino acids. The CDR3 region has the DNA TGTGCCAGTAGTATTAACAGGAATGGAATGGCCAGGGAGACCCAGTACTTC. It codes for CASSINRNGMARETQYF.

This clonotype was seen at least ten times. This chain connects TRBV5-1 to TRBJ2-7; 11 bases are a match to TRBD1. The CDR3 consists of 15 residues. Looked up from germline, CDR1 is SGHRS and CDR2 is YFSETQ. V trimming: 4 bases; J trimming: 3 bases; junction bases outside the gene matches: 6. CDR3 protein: CASSIGTGGFYEQYF. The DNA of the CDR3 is TGCGCCAGCAGCATCGGGACAGGGGGTTTCTACGAGCAGTACTTC.

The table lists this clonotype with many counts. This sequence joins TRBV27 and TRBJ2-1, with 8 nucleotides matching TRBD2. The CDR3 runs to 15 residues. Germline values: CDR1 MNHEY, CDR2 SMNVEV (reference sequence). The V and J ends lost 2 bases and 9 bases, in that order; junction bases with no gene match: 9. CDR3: CASSLESGSFSEQFF. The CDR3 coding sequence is TGTGCCAGCAGTTTAGAGAGCGGGAGTTTTAGTGAGCAGTTCTTC.

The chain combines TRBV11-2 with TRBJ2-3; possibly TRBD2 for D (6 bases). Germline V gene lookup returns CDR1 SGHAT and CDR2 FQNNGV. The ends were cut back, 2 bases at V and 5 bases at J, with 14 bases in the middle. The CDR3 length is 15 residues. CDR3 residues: CASSLLVGGRDTQYF. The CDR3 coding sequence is TGTGCCAGCAGCTTATTGGTGGGAGGAAGAGATACGCAGTATTTT.

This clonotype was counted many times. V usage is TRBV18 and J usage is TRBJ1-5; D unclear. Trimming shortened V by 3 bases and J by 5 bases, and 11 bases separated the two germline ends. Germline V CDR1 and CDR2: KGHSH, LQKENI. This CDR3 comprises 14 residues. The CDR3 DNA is TGTGCCAGCTCACCCGGTTTTAACGATCAGCCCCAGCATTTT. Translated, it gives CASSPGFNDQPQHF.

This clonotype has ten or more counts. CDR3 loop: CSARDRDAAWRSYGYTF. The CDR3 DNA reads TGCAGTGCTAGAGACCGGGACGCGGCCTGGCGGAGCTATGGCTACACCTTC. The V call is TRBV20-1, the J call TRBJ1-2, with D possibly being TRBD1 (5 bases). The length of the CDR3 is 17 residues. The germline gives CDR1 DFQATT, CDR2 SNEGSKA (reference sequence). The V end lost 0 bases, the J end lost 4 bases, and 21 bases lay between the germline ends.

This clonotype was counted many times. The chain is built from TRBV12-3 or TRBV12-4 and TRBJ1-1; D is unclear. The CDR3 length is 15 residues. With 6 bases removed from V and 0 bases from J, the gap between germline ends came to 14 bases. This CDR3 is CASSPSVLMNTEAFF. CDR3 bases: TGTGCCAGCAGCCCATCGGTCCTCATGAACACTGAAGCTTTCTTT.

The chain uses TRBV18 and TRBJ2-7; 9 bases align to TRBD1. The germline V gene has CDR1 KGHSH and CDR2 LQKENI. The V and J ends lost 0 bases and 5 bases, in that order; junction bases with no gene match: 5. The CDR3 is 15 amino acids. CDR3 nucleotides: TGTGCCAGCTCACCACCCGGGACAGGGTCCCACGAGCAGTACTTC. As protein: CASSPPGTGSHEQYF. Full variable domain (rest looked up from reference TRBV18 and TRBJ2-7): NAGVMQNPRHLVRRRGQEARLRCSPMKGHSHVYWYRQLPEEGLKFMVYLQKENIIDESGMPKERFSAEFPKEGPSILRIQQVVRGDSAAYFCASSPPGTGSHEQYFGPGTRLTVT.

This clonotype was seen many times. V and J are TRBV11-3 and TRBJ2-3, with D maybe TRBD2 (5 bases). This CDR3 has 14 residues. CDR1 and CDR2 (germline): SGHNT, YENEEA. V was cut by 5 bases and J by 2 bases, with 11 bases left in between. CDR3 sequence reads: CASSLPGVTDTQYF. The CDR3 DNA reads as TGTGCCAGCAGCCTCCCCGGGGTCACAGATACGCAGTATTTT.

The CDR3 loop is CSAYPQGINQPQHF. CDR3 DNA: TGCAGTGCTTATCCACAGGGAATCAATCAGCCCCAGCATTTT. V usage is TRBV20-1 and J usage is TRBJ1-5; D is perhaps TRBD1 (6 bases). With 5 bases removed from V and 3 bases from J, the gap between germline ends came to 14 bases. In germline, CDR1 is DFQATT, CDR2 SNEGSKA (reference sequence). This CDR3 has 14 residues.

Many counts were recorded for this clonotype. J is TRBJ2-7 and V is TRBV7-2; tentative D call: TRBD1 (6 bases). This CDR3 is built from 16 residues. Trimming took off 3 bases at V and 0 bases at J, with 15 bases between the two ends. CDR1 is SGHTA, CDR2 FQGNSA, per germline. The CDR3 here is CASSLGSGTLSYEQYF. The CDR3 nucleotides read TGTGCCAGCAGCTTGGGATCCGGGACACTCTCCTACGAGCAGTACTTC.

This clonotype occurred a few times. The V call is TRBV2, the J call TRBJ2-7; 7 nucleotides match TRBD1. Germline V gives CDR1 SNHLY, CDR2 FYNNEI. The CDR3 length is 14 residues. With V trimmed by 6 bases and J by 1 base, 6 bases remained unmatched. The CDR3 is CASRLDRASYEQYF. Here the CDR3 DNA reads TGTGCCAGCAGACTAGACAGGGCTTCCTACGAGCAGTACTTC.

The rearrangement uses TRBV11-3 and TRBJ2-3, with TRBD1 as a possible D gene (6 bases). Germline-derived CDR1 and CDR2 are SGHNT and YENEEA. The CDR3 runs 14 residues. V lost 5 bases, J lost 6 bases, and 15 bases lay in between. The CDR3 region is CASSRGRGMDTQYF. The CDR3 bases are TGTGCCAGCAGCCGGGGCAGGGGAATGGATACGCAGTATTTT.

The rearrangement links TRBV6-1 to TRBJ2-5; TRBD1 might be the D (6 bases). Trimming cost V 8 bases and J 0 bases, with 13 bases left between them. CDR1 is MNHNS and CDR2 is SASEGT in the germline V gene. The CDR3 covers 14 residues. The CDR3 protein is CASHRDTYQETQYF. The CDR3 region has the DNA TGTGCCAGCCATAGGGACACATACCAAGAGACCCAGTACTTC.

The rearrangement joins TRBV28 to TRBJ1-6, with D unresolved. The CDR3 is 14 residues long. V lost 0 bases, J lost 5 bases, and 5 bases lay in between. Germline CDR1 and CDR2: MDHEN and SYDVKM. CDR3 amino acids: CASSLWVHNSPLHF. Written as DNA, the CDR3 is TGTGCCAGCAGTTTATGGGTCCATAATTCACCCCTCCACTTT.

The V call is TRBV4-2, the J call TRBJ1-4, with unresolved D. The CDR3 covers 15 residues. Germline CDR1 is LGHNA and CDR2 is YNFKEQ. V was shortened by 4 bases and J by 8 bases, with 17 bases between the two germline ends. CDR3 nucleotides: TGTGCCAGCAGCCCCCTCCCGGGAGACGAAGAAAAACTGTTTTTT. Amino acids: CASSPLPGDEEKLFF.

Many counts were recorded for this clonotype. The CDR3 loop reads CASSLQREALSTDTQYF. CDR3 DNA: TGTGCCAGCAGCTTACAGAGGGAGGCCCTTAGCACAGATACGCAGTATTTT. J is TRBJ2-3 and V is TRBV7-2, with D perhaps matching TRBD2 (6 bases). The length of the CDR3 is 17 residues. The germline V and J ends were trimmed by 2 bases and 0 bases, with 15 bases remaining between them. Germline lookup yields CDR1 SGHTA and CDR2 FQGNSA.

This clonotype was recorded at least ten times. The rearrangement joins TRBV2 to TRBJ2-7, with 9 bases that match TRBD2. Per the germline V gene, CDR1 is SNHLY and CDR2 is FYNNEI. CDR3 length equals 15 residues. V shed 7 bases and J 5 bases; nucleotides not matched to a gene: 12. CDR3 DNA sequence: TGTGCCAGCATTCTGGGCGGGAGGGCCCCCAACGAGCAGTACTTC. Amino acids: CASILGGRAPNEQYF. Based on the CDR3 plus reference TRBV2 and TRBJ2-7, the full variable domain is EPEVTQTPSHQVTQMGQEVILRCVPISNHLYFYWYRQILGQKVEFLVSFYNNEISEKSEIFDDQFSVERPDGSNFTLKIRSTKLEDSAMYFCASILGGRAPNEQYFGPGTRLTVT.

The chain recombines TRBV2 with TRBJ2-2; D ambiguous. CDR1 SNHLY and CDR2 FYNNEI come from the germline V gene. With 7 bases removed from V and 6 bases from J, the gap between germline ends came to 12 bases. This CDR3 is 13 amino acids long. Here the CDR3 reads CASTTQDAGELFF. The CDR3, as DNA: TGTGCCAGCACCACTCAGGACGCCGGGGAGCTGTTTTTT.

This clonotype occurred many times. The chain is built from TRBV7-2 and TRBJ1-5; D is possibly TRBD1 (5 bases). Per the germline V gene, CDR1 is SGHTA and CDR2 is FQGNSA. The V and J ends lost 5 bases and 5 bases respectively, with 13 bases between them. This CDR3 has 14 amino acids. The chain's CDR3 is CASSRFGGDQPQHF. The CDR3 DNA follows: TGTGCCAGCAGCCGATTCGGGGGGGATCAGCCCCAGCATTTT.

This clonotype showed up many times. The CDR3 loop reads CASSDRGYTEAFF. The CDR3 region has the DNA TGTGCCAGCAGCGACAGGGGGTACACTGAAGCTTTCTTT. The chain has TRBV25-1 and TRBJ1-1; 9 bases match TRBD1. The CDR3 length is 13 residues. Germline trimming cut 6 bases from V and 3 bases from J; bases unmatched to any gene: 2. CDR1 and CDR2 from the germline V gene are MGHDK and SYGVNS.

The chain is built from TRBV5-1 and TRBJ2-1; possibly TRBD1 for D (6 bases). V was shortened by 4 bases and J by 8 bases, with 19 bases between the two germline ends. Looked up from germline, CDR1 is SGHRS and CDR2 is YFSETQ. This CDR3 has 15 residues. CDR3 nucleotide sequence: TGCGCCAGCAGCCTAGGTTGGGCCAACAGGGATGAGCAGTTCTTC. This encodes CASSLGWANRDEQFF.

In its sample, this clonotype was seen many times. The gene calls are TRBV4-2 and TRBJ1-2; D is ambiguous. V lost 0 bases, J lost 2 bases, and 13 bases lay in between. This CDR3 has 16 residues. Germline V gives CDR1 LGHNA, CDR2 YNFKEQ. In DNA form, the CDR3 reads TGTGCCAGCAGCCAAGATACGGGCGGACTAAACTATGGCTACACCTTC. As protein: CASSQDTGGLNYGYTF.

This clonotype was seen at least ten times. CDR3 DNA sequence: TGTGCCAGCAGTGAACACAGGGGAGGGCCCTACGAGCAGTACTTC. It encodes CASSEHRGGPYEQYF. The chain recombines TRBV6-1 with TRBJ2-7; D possibly matches TRBD1 or TRBD2 (7 bases each). Germline lookup yields CDR1 MNHNS and CDR2 SASEGT. Trimming left V 2 bases short and J 2 bases short, with 13 bases between. The CDR3 sequence is 15 residues long.

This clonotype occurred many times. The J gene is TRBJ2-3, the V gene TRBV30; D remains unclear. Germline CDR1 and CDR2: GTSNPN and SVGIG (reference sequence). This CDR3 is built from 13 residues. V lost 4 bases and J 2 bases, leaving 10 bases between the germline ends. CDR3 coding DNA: TGTGCCTGGATCCGGCAGCACACAGATACGCAGTATTTT. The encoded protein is CAWIRQHTDTQYF.